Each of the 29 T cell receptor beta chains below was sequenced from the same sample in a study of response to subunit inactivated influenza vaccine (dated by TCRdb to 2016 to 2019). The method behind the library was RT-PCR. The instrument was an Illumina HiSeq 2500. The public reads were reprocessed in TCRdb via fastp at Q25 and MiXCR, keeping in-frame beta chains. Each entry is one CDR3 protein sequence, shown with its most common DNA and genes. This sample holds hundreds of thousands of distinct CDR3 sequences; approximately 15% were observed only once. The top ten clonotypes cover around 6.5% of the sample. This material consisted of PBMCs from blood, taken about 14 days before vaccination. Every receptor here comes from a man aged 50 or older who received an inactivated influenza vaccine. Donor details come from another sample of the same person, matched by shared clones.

Here the CDR3 reads CASSSTDLSDTQYF. The CDR3 coding sequence is TGTGCCAGCAGTTCGACGGACCTTTCAGATACGCAGTATTTT. The chain recombines TRBV12-3 or TRBV12-4 with TRBJ2-3; D unresolved. The CDR3 loop spans 14 amino acids. V was clipped by 4 bases and J by 4 bases, with 12 bases between them.

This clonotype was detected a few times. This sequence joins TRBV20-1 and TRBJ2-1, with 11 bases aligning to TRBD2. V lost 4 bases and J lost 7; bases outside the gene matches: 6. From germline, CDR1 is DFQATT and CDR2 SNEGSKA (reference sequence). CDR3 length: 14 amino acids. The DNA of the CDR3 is TGCAGTGCTAAACTAGCGGGGGCTAGGAATGAGCAGTTCTTC. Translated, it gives CSAKLAGARNEQFF.

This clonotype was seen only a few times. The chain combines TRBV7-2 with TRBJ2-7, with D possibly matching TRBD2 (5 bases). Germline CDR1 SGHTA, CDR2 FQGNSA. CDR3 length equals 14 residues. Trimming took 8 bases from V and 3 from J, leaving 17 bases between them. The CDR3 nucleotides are TGTGCCAGCTCTCTAACGGGAAAACTCTACGAGCAGTACTTC. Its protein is CASSLTGKLYEQYF.

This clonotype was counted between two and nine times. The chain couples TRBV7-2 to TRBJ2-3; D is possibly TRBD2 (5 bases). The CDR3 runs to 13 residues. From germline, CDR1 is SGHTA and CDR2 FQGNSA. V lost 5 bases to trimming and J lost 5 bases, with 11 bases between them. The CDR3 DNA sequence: TGTGCCAGCAGCCTCCTGAGGGTAGATACGCAGTATTTT. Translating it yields CASSLLRVDTQYF.

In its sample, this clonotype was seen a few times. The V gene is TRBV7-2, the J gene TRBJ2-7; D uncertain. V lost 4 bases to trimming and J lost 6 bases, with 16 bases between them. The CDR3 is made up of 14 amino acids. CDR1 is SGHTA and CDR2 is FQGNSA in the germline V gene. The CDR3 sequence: CASSSLMSRSEQYF. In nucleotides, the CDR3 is TGTGCCAGCAGCTCCCTCATGTCCCGTTCCGAGCAGTACTTC.

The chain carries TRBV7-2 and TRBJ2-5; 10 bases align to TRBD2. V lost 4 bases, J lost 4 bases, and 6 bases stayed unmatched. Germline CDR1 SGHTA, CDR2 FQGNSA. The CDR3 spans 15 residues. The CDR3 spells CASSSLGLAAETQYF. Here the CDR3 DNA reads TGTGCCAGCAGCTCCCTCGGACTAGCGGCAGAGACCCAGTACTTC.

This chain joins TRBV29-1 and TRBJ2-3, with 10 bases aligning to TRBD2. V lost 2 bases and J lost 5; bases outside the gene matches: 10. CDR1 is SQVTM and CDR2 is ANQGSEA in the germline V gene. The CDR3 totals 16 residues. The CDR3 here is CSVELVLAGAGDTQYF. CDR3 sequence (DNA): TGCAGCGTTGAACTCGTGCTAGCGGGGGCGGGAGATACGCAGTATTTT.

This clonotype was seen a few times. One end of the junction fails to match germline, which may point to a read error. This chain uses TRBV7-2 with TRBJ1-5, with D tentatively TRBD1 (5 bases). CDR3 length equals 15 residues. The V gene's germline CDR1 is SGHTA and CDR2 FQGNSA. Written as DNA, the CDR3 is TGTGCCAGCTGCTTTGGTTGGGGCCTTAATCAGCCCCAGCATTTT. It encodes CASCFGWGLNQPQHF.

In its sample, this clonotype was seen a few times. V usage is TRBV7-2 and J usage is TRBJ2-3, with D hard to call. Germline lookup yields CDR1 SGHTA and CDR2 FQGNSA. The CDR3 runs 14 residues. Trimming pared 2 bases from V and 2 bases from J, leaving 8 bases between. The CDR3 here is CASSLLYTTDTQYF. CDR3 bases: TGTGCCAGCAGCTTACTCTATACCACAGATACGCAGTATTTT.

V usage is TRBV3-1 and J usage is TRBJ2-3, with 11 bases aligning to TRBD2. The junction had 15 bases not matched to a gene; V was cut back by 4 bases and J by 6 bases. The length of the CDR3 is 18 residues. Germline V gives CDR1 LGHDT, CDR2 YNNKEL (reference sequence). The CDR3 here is CASSPTTTSGGSFDTQYF. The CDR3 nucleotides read TGTGCCAGCAGCCCAACTACCACTAGCGGGGGTTCGTTTGATACGCAGTATTTT.

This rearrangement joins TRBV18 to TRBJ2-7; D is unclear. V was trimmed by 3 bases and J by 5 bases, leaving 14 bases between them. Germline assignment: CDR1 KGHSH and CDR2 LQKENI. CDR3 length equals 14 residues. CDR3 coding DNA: TGTGCCAGCTCACCCGGCCTTCGTTCCCACGAGCAGTACTTC. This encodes CASSPGLRSHEQYF.

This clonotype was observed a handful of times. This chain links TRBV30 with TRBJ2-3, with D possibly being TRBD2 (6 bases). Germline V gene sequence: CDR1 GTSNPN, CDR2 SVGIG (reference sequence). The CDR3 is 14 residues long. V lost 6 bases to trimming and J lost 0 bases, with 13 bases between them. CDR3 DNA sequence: TGTGCCTGTGCGGGGTTCTCAAGCACAGATACGCAGTATTTT. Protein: CACAGFSSTDTQYF. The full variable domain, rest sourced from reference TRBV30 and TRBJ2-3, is SQTIHQWPATLVQPVGSPLSLECTVEGTSNPNLYWYRQAAGRGLQLLFYSVGIGQISSEVPQNLSASRPQDRQFILSSKKLLLSDSGFYLCACAGFSSTDTQYFGPGTRLTVL.

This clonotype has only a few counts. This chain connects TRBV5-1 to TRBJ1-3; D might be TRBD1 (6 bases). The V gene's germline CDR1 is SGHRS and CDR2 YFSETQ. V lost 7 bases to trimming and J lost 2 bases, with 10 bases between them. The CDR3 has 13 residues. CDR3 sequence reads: CASGDKPGNTIYF. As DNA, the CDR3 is TGCGCCAGCGGGGACAAACCTGGAAACACCATATATTTT.

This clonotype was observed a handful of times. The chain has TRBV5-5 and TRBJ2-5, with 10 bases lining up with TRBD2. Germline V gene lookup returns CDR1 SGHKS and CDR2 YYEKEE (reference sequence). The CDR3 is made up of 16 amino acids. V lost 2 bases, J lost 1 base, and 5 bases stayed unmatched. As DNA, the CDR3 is TGTGCCAGCAGCTTTGTTTCTAGCGGGAGCCAAGAGACCCAGTACTTC. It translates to CASSFVSSGSQETQYF.

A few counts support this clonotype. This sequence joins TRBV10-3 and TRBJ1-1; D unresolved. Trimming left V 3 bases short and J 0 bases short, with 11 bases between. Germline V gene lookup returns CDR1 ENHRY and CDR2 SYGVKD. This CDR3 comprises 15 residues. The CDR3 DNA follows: TGTGCCATCAGTGATCAAGCGGCTATGAACACTGAAGCTTTCTTT. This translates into CAISDQAAMNTEAFF.

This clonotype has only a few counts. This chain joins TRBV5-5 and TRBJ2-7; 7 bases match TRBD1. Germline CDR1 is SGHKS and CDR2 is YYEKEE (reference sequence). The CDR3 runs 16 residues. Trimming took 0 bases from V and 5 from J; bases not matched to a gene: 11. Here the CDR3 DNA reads TGTGCCAGCAGCTTGGATCGGGGACAGTCCTACAACGAGCAGTACTTC. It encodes CASSLDRGQSYNEQYF.

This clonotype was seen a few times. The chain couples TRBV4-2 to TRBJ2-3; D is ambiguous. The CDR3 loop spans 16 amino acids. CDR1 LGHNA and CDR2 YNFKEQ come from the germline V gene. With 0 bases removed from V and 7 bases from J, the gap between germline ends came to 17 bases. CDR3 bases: TGTGCCAGCAGCCAAGATTTACGGACCCCACATCATACGCAGTATTTT. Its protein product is CASSQDLRTPHHTQYF.

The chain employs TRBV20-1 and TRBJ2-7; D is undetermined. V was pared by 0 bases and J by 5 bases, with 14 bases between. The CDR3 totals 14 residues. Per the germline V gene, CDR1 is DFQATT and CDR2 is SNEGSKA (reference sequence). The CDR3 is CSARDDSSDHEQYF. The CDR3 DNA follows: TGCAGTGCTAGAGATGACTCGTCCGACCACGAGCAGTACTTC.

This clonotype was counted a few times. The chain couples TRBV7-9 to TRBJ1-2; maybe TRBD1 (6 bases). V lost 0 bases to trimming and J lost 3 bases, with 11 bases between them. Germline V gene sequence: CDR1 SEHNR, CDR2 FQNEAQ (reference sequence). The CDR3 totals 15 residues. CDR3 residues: CASSLALGADYGYTF. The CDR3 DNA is TGTGCCAGCAGCTTAGCTCTGGGGGCAGACTATGGCTACACCTTC.

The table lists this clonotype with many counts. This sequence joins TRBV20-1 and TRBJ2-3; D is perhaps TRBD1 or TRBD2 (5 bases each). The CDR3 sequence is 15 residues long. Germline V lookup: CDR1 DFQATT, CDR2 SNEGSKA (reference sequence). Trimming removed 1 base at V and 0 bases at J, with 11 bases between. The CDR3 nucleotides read TGCAGTGCTAGAGGGGGGACCACAAGCACAGATACGCAGTATTTT. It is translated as CSARGGTTSTDTQYF.

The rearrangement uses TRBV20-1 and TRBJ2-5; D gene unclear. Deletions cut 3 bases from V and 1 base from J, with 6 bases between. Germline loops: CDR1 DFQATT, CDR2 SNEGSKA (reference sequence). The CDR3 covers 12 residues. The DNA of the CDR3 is TGCAGTGCTAGTATTGGCCAAGAGACCCAGTACTTC. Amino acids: CSASIGQETQYF.

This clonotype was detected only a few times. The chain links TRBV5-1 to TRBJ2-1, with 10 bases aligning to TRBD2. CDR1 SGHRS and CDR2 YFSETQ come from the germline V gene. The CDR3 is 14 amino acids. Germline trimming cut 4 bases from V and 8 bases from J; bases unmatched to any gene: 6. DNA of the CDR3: TGCGCCAGCAGCGTAGGGACTAGCGAGCATGAGCAGTTCTTC. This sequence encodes CASSVGTSEHEQFF.

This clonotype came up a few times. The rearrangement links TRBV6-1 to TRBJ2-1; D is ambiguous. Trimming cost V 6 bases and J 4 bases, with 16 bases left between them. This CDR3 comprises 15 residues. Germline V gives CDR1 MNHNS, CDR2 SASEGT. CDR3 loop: CASSQTEAQYNEQFF. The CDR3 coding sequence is TGTGCCAGCAGCCAGACCGAAGCCCAATACAATGAGCAGTTCTTC.

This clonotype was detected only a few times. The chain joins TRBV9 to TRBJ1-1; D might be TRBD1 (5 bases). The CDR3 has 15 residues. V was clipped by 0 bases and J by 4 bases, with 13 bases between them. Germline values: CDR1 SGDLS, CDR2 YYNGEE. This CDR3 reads CASSVVRGDGTEAFF. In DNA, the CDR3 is TGTGCCAGCAGCGTAGTCCGGGGGGATGGCACTGAAGCTTTCTTT.

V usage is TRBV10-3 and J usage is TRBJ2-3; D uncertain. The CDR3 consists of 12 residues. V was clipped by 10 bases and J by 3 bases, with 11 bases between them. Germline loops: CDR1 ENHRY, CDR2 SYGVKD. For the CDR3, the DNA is TGTGCCACCCAGTCTCAAACAGATACGCAGTATTTT. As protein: CATQSQTDTQYF.

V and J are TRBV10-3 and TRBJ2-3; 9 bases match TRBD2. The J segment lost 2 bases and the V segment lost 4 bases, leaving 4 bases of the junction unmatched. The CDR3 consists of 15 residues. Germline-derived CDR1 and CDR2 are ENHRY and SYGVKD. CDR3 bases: TGTGCCATCAGTGCGCTAGCGGGACCCACAGATACGCAGTATTTT. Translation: CAISALAGPTDTQYF.

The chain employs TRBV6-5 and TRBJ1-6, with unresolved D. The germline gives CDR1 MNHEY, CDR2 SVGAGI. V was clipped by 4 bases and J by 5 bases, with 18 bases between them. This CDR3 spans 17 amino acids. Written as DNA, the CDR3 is TGTGCCAGCAGTTCCTCCAGGTCTGTGTGGGATAATTCACCCCTCCACTTT. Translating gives CASSSSRSVWDNSPLHF.

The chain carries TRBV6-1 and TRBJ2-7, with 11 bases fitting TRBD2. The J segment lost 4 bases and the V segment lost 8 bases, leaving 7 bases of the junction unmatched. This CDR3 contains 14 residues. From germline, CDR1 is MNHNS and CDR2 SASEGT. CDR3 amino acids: CASFSGLAAYEQYF. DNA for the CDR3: TGTGCCAGCTTCTCGGGACTAGCGGCTTACGAGCAGTACTTC.

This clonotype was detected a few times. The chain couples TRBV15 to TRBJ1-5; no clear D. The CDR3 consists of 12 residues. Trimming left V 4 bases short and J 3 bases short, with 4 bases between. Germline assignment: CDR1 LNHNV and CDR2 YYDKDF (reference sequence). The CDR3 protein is CATSTLNQPQHF. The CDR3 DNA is TGTGCCACCAGCACCCTCAATCAGCCCCAGCATTTT.